These 7 T cell receptor beta chains share one sample of origin, sequenced in a study of T cell responses to AZD1222 COVID-19 vaccine. TCRdb's copy holds only in-frame clones and misses some; the assay was immunoSEQ multiplex PCR. The sample includes 85,000 to 130,000 clones, roughly 92% of them seen just once. Source: peripheral blood, taken on day 0 of AZD1222 vaccination. These TCRs come from an adult in good health.

The chain is built from TRBV2 and TRBJ2-3; no clear D gene. Trimming pared 10 bases from V and 0 bases from J, leaving 14 bases between. CDR3 length equals 14 residues. CDR1 SNHLY and CDR2 FYNNEI come from the germline V gene. In nucleotides, the CDR3 is TGTGCCACCCAGAATCGAATCAGCACAGATACGCAGTATTTT. Residues: CATQNRISTDTQYF.

This chain uses TRBV6-1 with TRBJ2-7; no firm D call. V was shortened by 0 bases and J by 3 bases, with 9 bases between the two germline ends. The CDR3 is made up of 14 amino acids. Per the germline V gene, CDR1 is MNHNS and CDR2 is SASEGT. CDR3 residues: CASSEALGNYEQYF. For the CDR3, the DNA is TGTGCCAGCAGTGAAGCGCTGGGGAACTACGAGCAGTACTTC.

The CDR3 region is CASSHGGDENEQFF. The CDR3 bases are TGTGCCAGCAGCCACGGTGGTGATGAGAATGAGCAGTTCTTC. The chain combines TRBV3-1 (or the pseudogene TRBV3-2) with TRBJ2-1; unclear D gene. The CDR3 runs to 14 residues. Germline values: CDR1 LGHDT, CDR2 YNNKEL (reference sequence). The germline V and J ends were trimmed by 3 bases and 7 bases, with 13 bases remaining between them.

This clone showed up just a few times. The V gene is TRBV27, the J gene TRBJ2-7; 7 bases are a match to TRBD2. This CDR3 region has 13 residues. The ends lost 10 bases at V and 1 base at J; junction bases unmatched: 7. Germline CDR1 MNHEY, CDR2 SMNVEV (reference sequence). In DNA, the CDR3 is TGTGCCACCGCCCGACTAGCTTCCTACGAGCAGTACTTC. Translated: CATARLASYEQYF.

This chain uses TRBV29-1 with TRBJ2-7, with a possible D match to TRBD2 (5 bases). The V gene's germline CDR1 is SQVTM and CDR2 ANQGSEA. Trimming pared 4 bases from V and 6 bases from J, leaving 7 bases between. The CDR3 runs 10 residues. DNA of the CDR3: TGCAGCGTTGGAGGGCTCGAGCAGTACTTC. Protein sequence: CSVGGLEQYF.

The chain combines TRBV18 with TRBJ2-3; D remains unclear. Deletions cut 3 bases from V and 6 bases from J, with 16 bases between. Germline lookup yields CDR1 KGHSH and CDR2 LQKENI. This CDR3 is 15 amino acids long. CDR3 DNA sequence: TGTGCCAGCTCACCCCCGGAGACCCTTGGGGATACGCAGTATTTT. Its translation is CASSPPETLGDTQYF.

This clone was detected only a few times. V is TRBV2 and J is TRBJ2-7; D is perhaps TRBD2 (6 bases). Trimming left V 4 bases short and J 4 bases short, with 14 bases between. In germline, CDR1 is SNHLY, CDR2 FYNNEI. The CDR3 covers 14 residues. The CDR3 sequence: CASSGGGVLYEQYF. In DNA form, the CDR3 reads TGTGCCAGCAGTGGAGGAGGGGTCCTATACGAGCAGTACTTC. Full variable domain (outside the CDR3, taken from reference TRBV2 and TRBJ2-7): EPEVTQTPSHQVTQMGQEVILRCVPISNHLYFYWYRQILGQKVEFLVSFYNNEISEKSEIFDDQFSVERPDGSNFTLKIRSTKLEDSAMYFCASSGGGVLYEQYFGPGTRLTVT.